This TCR beta chain came from a study of a mutant IDH1 vaccine in newly diagnosed glioma. Study summary: Sex among treated patients split about 62% male, roughly 40% female; mean age was roughly 40 years. General observations from the study: Pseudoprogression showed no apparent link to changes in top peripheral T cell clonotypes.

Produced via immunoSEQ multiplex PCR; TCRdb's table is partial and in-frame only. Of over 95,000 clones in the sample, under 90% were seen once. Of note for this clone: Its antigen is currently unknown.

The time point here: week 11, during vaccination. What each vaccine dose contained was 300 ug of mutant IDH1 20-mer peptide, accompanied by topical imiquimod. Material: PBMCs, obtained from a glioma patient whose treatment included an IDH1 peptide vaccine. This clonotype was obtained from a woman aged 45 to 65 with glioma.

The DNA for the CDR3 is TGTGCCAGCAGTGAGACTAGCGGGAGGACGTCCGAGCAGTACTTC. It codes for CASSETSGRTSEQYF. The chain has TRBV6-1 and TRBJ2-7, with 13 bases aligning to TRBD2. Germline V gives CDR1 MNHNS, CDR2 SASEGT. The CDR3 has 15 amino acids. V was pared by 3 bases and J by 6 bases, with 5 bases of the junction left unmatched.